Included here is one T cell receptor beta chain sequence, with context. The antigen is unknown. Only in-frame clones appear in the TCRdb table, and some are missing; sequencing was by immunoSEQ multiplex PCR. This table holds some 3,300 clones, roughly 50% found once. Patient tissue came from resections in Japan or China, 2014–2017. Two lung cancer pathologists independently confirmed each histologic diagnosis. This sample stems from a study of immune evolution from preneoplasia to lung adenocarcinoma. Study observations and caveats: Top clone frequencies peaked in normal lung, apparently declining through invasive adenocarcinoma. Later-stage lesions appeared to have more T cells, more diversity, less clonality.

Germline CDR1 reads MGHRA; CDR2 reads YSYEKL. The CDR3 runs to 15 residues. V was shortened by 3 bases and J by 4 bases, with 15 bases between the two germline ends. J is TRBJ1-1 and V is TRBV4-1; possibly TRBD1 for D (5 bases). The sequence was obtained from a person between 50 and 60 years old with lung adenocarcinoma. The specimen was FFPE normal lung tissue adjacent to the tumor. CDR3 in DNA: TGCGCCAGCAGCCAGAGCAGGGTTGGGAGCACTGAAGCTTTCTTT. Its protein product is CASSQSRVGSTEAFF.